The 19 T cell receptor beta chains presented below share a single source sample, sequenced in a study of blood T cell repertoires in COVID-19. Measured with immunoSEQ multiplex PCR; TCRdb has only the in-frame clones, and not every one. The sample holds 180,000 or so clones, over 75% seen once. Source material: peripheral blood. The receptors were sampled from a human donor with active or convalescent COVID-19. The donor label of this sample is uncertain.

The chain links TRBV28 to TRBJ2-1; 7 bases line up with TRBD1. From germline, CDR1 is MDHEN and CDR2 SYDVKM. V lost 10 bases, J lost 7 bases, and 10 bases stayed unmatched. The CDR3 runs 13 residues. CDR3 loop: CATRQGTRNEQFF. The CDR3 nucleotides read TGTGCCACCAGACAGGGAACCAGGAATGAGCAGTTCTTC.

The chain carries TRBV5-5 and TRBJ1-5; 10 bases fit TRBD1. The CDR3 length is 17 residues. Trimming removed 1 base from V and 6 bases from J; junction bases left unmatched: 10. Germline CDR1 SGHKS, CDR2 YYEKEE (reference sequence). The CDR3 here is CASSLSGGTGVGQPQHF. As DNA, the CDR3 is TGTGCCAGCAGCTTGAGTGGTGGGACAGGGGTGGGTCAGCCCCAGCATTTT.

The gene calls are TRBV10-3 and TRBJ1-4; TRBD1 might be the D (5 bases). The V and J ends lost 4 bases and 4 bases respectively, with 16 bases between them. The CDR3 spans 16 residues. CDR1 and CDR2 from the germline V gene are ENHRY and SYGVKD. For the CDR3, the DNA is TGTGCCATCAGTGGGGACTCCGCGATGGATAATGAAAAACTGTTTTTT. Its protein is CAISGDSAMDNEKLFF.

The V call is TRBV28, the J call TRBJ2-1; a weak D match, TRBD2 (6 bases). Between the trimmed V and J ends, which lost 3 bases and 2 bases, there was a span of 20 bases. CDR3 size: 18 residues. Germline-derived CDR1 and CDR2 are MDHEN and SYDVKM. The CDR3 protein is CASSFDSHGRTTYNEQFF. For the CDR3, the DNA is TGTGCCAGCAGTTTCGACAGCCATGGGAGGACCACCTACAATGAGCAGTTCTTC.

The chain combines TRBV7-8 with TRBJ1-5, with 9 bases lining up with TRBD1. Germline V gene sequence: CDR1 SGHVS, CDR2 FQNEAQ. Trimming cost V 2 bases and J 6 bases; bases outside gene matches: 8. The length of the CDR3 is 16 residues. CDR3 amino acids: CASSLSTQGAGQPQHF. DNA for the CDR3: TGTGCCAGCAGCTTATCGACACAGGGGGCTGGTCAGCCCCAGCATTTT.

V usage is TRBV19 and J usage is TRBJ2-1, with 11 bases aligning to TRBD2. V lost 7 bases to trimming and J lost 9 bases; unmatched junction nucleotides: 8. CDR3 length equals 14 residues. Per the germline V gene, CDR1 is LNHDA and CDR2 is SQIVND (reference sequence). The CDR3 loop reads CASTPHSGRVEQFF. The CDR3 DNA follows: TGTGCCAGTACTCCCCATAGCGGGAGGGTTGAGCAGTTCTTC.

The chain uses TRBV29-1 and TRBJ2-7; TRBD1 matches at 9 bases. Trimming removed 4 bases from V and 4 bases from J; junction bases left unmatched: 11. This CDR3 comprises 15 residues. From germline, CDR1 is SQVTM and CDR2 ANQGSEA. The chain's CDR3 is CSVAWAGTGNYEQYF. DNA for the CDR3: TGCAGCGTTGCTTGGGCCGGGACAGGGAATTACGAGCAGTACTTC.

This chain connects TRBV7-6 to TRBJ2-2; possibly TRBD1 for D (6 bases). Germline V gene sequence: CDR1 SGHVS, CDR2 FNYEAQ. This CDR3 contains 17 residues. V lost 1 base, J lost 8 bases, and 20 bases lay in between. CDR3 DNA: TGTGCCAGCAGCTTAGAGGGGCAGGGGCCCGCCGGGGGGGAGCTGTTTTTT. Amino acids: CASSLEGQGPAGGELFF.

This clone was picked up one time. The chain couples TRBV7-2 to TRBJ2-7; TRBD2 might be the D (6 bases). The CDR3 contains 16 residues. Looked up from germline, CDR1 is SGHTA and CDR2 is FQGNSA. Trimming removed 1 base from V and 5 bases from J, with 18 bases in between. The CDR3 region has the DNA TGTGCCAGCAGCTTAGGGATAAGACTAGGGAGAAACGAGCAGTACTTC. Translated: CASSLGIRLGRNEQYF.

The gene calls are TRBV5-6 and TRBJ1-2; 7 nucleotides line up with TRBD1. This CDR3 is built from 16 residues. Trimming cost V 4 bases and J 1 base; bases outside gene matches: 10. Germline assignment: CDR1 SGHDT and CDR2 YYEEEE. CDR3: CASSLFDRAVNYGYTF. The DNA for the CDR3 is TGTGCCAGCAGCCTATTTGACAGGGCGGTTAACTATGGCTACACCTTC.

The gene calls are TRBV5-1 and TRBJ2-1; 7 nucleotides line up with TRBD2. The CDR3 is 16 amino acids. From germline, CDR1 is SGHRS and CDR2 YFSETQ. V dropped 0 bases and J dropped 7; count of bases not matched to a gene: 10. CDR3 nucleotide sequence: TGCGCCAGCAGCTTGGTGTCGAGCGGGGATGGGAATGAGCAGTTCTTC. Its protein product is CASSLVSSGDGNEQFF.

This clone was observed once. This sequence joins TRBV30 and TRBJ2-1, with D possibly TRBD1 on 5 matching bases. The CDR3 spans 17 residues. The germline V gene encodes CDR1 GTSNPN and CDR2 SVGIG (reference sequence). The germline V and J ends were trimmed by 2 bases and 5 bases, with 22 bases remaining between them. CDR3 loop: CAWSSLIDRYQHNEQFF. CDR3 sequence (DNA): TGTGCCTGGAGTTCCCTAATCGACAGATACCAACACAATGAGCAGTTCTTC.

The chain is built from TRBV6-5 and TRBJ1-6; D uncertain. The V and J ends lost 5 bases and 5 bases respectively, with 7 bases between them. Germline V gives CDR1 MNHEY, CDR2 SVGAGI. The length of the CDR3 is 13 residues. Here the CDR3 reads CASSPENNSPLHF. The CDR3, as DNA: TGTGCCAGCAGTCCAGAAAATAATTCACCCCTCCACTTT.

This chain joins TRBV27 and TRBJ1-2, with 10 bases matching TRBD1. J gave up 7 bases and V 5 bases, and 7 bases lay outside the gene matches. From germline, CDR1 is MNHEY and CDR2 SMNVEV (reference sequence). The CDR3 consists of 14 residues. As DNA, the CDR3 is TGTGCCAGCAGTCCGGGACAGGGGTTTGGTGGCTACACCTTC. Translated, it gives CASSPGQGFGGYTF.

This sequence joins TRBV29-1 and TRBJ1-2; 9 bases match TRBD1. The CDR3 has 17 residues. Germline lookup yields CDR1 SQVTM and CDR2 ANQGSEA. V was pared by 1 base and J by 7 bases, with 16 bases of the junction left unmatched. The CDR3 reads CSVEAPTYPGTGSGYTF. The CDR3 nucleotides read TGCAGCGTTGAAGCTCCTACGTATCCAGGGACAGGGTCTGGCTACACCTTC.

The rearrangement links TRBV9 to TRBJ2-4; the D gene is possibly TRBD2 (6 bases). CDR3 length: 14 amino acids. V lost 3 bases, J lost 7 bases, and 14 bases lay in between. Germline V gene sequence: CDR1 SGDLS, CDR2 YYNGEE. CDR3 coding DNA: TGTGCCAGCAGCGCGGTCTCGGCGGGGAACATTCAGTACTTC. Protein product: CASSAVSAGNIQYF.

The chain links TRBV28 to TRBJ2-5; 7 bases are a match to TRBD2. The germline V gene has CDR1 MDHEN and CDR2 SYDVKM. The CDR3 is 14 residues long. V trimming: 4 bases; J trimming: 4 bases; junction bases outside the gene matches: 6. CDR3 loop: CASSSRTRRETQYF. CDR3 sequence (DNA): TGTGCCAGCAGTTCCCGGACTAGGAGAGAGACCCAGTACTTC.

The chain is built from TRBV5-1 and TRBJ2-2; 9 nucleotides match TRBD2. Losses at the gene ends were 2 bases for V and 1 base for J; bases not matched to a gene: 0. CDR3 size: 15 residues. The germline V gene has CDR1 SGHRS and CDR2 YFSETQ. The CDR3 sequence: CASSFSGGNTGELFF. The CDR3 region has the DNA TGCGCCAGCAGCTTTAGCGGGGGGAACACCGGGGAGCTGTTTTTT.

This sequence joins TRBV3-1 (or the pseudogene TRBV3-2) and TRBJ2-1; D is unclear. V was trimmed by 4 bases and J by 8 bases, leaving 6 bases between them. CDR1 and CDR2 from the germline V gene are LGHDT and YNNKEL (reference sequence). CDR3 length: 11 residues. CDR3 DNA: TGTGCCAGCAGCCTAGCACATGAGCAGTTCTTC. This codes for CASSLAHEQFF.